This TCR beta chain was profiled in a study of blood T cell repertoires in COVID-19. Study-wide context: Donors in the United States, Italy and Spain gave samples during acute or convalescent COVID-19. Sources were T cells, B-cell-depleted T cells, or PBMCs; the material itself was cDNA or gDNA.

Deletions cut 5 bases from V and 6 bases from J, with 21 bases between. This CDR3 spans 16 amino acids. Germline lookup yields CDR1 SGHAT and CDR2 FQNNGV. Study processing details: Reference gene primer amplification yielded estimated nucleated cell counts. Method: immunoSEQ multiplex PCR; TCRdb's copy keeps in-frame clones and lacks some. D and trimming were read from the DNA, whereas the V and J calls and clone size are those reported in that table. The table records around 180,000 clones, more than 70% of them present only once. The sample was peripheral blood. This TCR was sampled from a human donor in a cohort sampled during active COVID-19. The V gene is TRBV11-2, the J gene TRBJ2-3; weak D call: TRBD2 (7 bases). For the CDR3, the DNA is TGTGCCAGCAGCACCACAGGGCGGGGGCCTAGGGATACGCAGTATTTT. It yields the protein CASSTTGRGPRDTQYF.